Only a few counts were recorded for the clone carrying this T cell receptor (beta chain). No antigen is known for it. The J segment lost 3 bases and the V segment lost 5 bases, leaving 4 bases of the junction unmatched. The CDR3 runs to 15 residues. CDR1 MGHRA and CDR2 YSYEKL come from the germline V gene. PCR involved 60 Vbeta and 13 Jbeta primers. Sequencing used immunoSEQ multiplex PCR; TCRdb keeps in-frame clones, though not all of them. Here the sample spans roughly 150,000 clones, 70% to 75% being singletons. The record originates from a study of cytomegalovirus exposure and HLA in healthy donors. Study-level findings and limits: In a later analysis, most CMV-associated TCR beta chains appeared HLA-restricted. TCR beta sequences reportedly predicted the HLA-A and HLA-B alleles of most subjects accurately.

The clonotype comes from a woman aged 25 to 45 in good health and CMV-seronegative. V and J are TRBV4-1 and TRBJ2-2, with 9 bases lining up with TRBD2. Sequencing used PBMCs. The CDR3 region is CASSISGGYTGELFF. The CDR3 region has the DNA TGCGCCAGCAGCATTAGCGGGGGTTACACCGGGGAGCTGTTTTTT.